The 27 T cell receptor beta chains presented below share a single source sample, sequenced in a study of graft-versus-host responses after intestinal transplantation. Profiling relied on immunoSEQ multiplex PCR, and the TCRdb table lists in-frame clones only, not all of them. The table includes 90,000 to 120,000 clones, about 87% detected once. No cognate antigen is known for these TCRs. Here the sequenced sample was unstimulated CD4+ T cells sorted from spleen or lymph node cells, taken before transplant. These receptors came from a human donor who was the organ donor for an intestinal transplant.

The chain recombines TRBV19 with TRBJ2-1; 8 bases match TRBD2. This CDR3 spans 15 amino acids. The J segment lost 0 bases and the V segment lost 5 bases, leaving 3 bases of the junction unmatched. Germline V CDR1 and CDR2: LNHDA, SQIVND (reference sequence). In DNA form, the CDR3 reads TGTGCCAGTAGTCTGAGCGGGAGCTCCTACAATGAGCAGTTCTTC. Translating it yields CASSLSGSSYNEQFF.

This sequence joins TRBV6-1 and TRBJ1-5, with 7 nucleotides matching TRBD1. Germline CDR1 MNHNS, CDR2 SASEGT. V gave up 6 bases and J gave up 3 bases; unmatched junction bases: 8. This CDR3 is built from 15 residues. The CDR3 nucleotides read TGTGCCAGCAGCCTCGGGACAGCCATCAATCAGCCCCAGCATTTT. Its translation is CASSLGTAINQPQHF.

The rearrangement uses TRBV30 and TRBJ1-4; a weak D match, TRBD1 (5 bases). Germline V gene lookup returns CDR1 GTSNPN and CDR2 SVGIG (reference sequence). The CDR3 is 13 amino acids. The V end lost 8 bases, the J end lost 3 bases, and 13 bases lay between the germline ends. CDR3 coding DNA: TGTGCCGGCGGGGGGGTTGCTAATGAAAAACTGTTTTTT. It is translated as CAGGGVANEKLFF.

This clone was seen a single time. V is TRBV11-3 and J is TRBJ2-5; 11 nucleotides line up with TRBD2. Trimming cost V 5 bases and J 2 bases; bases outside gene matches: 1. Germline V gives CDR1 SGHNT, CDR2 YENEEA. The CDR3 runs to 14 residues. CDR3 in amino acids: CASSRTSGQETQYF. In DNA, the CDR3 is TGTGCCAGCAGCCGGACTAGCGGGCAAGAGACCCAGTACTTC. Full variable domain (rest looked up from reference TRBV11-3 and TRBJ2-5): EAGVVQSPRYKIIEKKQPVAFWCNPISGHNTLYWYLQNLGQGPELLIRYENEEAVDDSQLPKDRFSAERLKGVDSTLKIQPAELGDSAVYLCASSRTSGQETQYFGPGTRLLVL.

This sequence joins TRBV27 and TRBJ2-7; 9 nucleotides match TRBD1. Losses at the gene ends were 5 bases for V and 3 bases for J; bases not matched to a gene: 20. This CDR3 region has 19 residues. Germline lookup yields CDR1 MNHEY and CDR2 SMNVEV (reference sequence). The CDR3 DNA sequence: TGTGCCAGCAGTCCCCCGGGACAGGGTTTAGCTCTAATAGGCTACGAGCAGTACTTC. Amino acid sequence: CASSPPGQGLALIGYEQYF.

The chain carries TRBV6-6 and TRBJ1-1, with a weak D call TRBD1 (5 bases). The CDR3 consists of 15 residues. CDR1 and CDR2 from the germline V gene are MNHNY and SVGAGI (reference sequence). V shed 1 base and J shed 6 bases, with 15 bases lying between them. DNA of the CDR3: TGTGCCAGCAGTTACTTCGGGACGGGAAGGTCTGAAGCTTTCTTT. Protein sequence: CASSYFGTGRSEAFF.

CDR3 in DNA: TGTGCCAGCACGGCGGGACTTAACACCGGGGAGCTGTTTTTT. It codes for CASTAGLNTGELFF. The chain is built from TRBV7-8 and TRBJ2-2, with a weak D call TRBD2 (6 bases). The CDR3 is 14 amino acids. V was shortened by 7 bases and J by 2 bases, with 11 bases between the two germline ends. Germline CDR1 is SGHVS and CDR2 is FQNEAQ.

The CDR3 sequence: CASSYSRETQYF. The CDR3 DNA reads as TGTGCCAGCAGTTACTCGAGGGAGACCCAGTACTTC. V is TRBV6-6 and J is TRBJ2-5; D uncertain. The CDR3 has 12 amino acids. Germline V lookup: CDR1 MNHNY, CDR2 SVGAGI (reference sequence). Trimming shortened V by 0 bases and J by 5 bases, and 4 bases separated the two germline ends.

The CDR3 here is CASSIGENQPQHF. In nucleotides, the CDR3 is TGTGCCAGTAGTATAGGAGAAAATCAGCCCCAGCATTTT. This chain links TRBV19 with TRBJ1-5; unclear D gene. This CDR3 is 13 amino acids long. Germline V gene lookup returns CDR1 LNHDA and CDR2 SQIVND (reference sequence). Trimming removed 1 base at V and 4 bases at J, with 5 bases between.

The chain carries TRBV14 and TRBJ1-2; the match to TRBD1 covers 7 bases. Germline trimming cut 1 base from V and 6 bases from J; bases unmatched to any gene: 2. CDR3 length equals 13 residues. CDR1 is SGHDN and CDR2 is FVKESK in the germline V gene. The CDR3 DNA reads as TGTGCCAGCAGCCAAGCCAGGGGGAATGGCTACACCTTC. It encodes CASSQARGNGYTF.

In the case of this clone: This same CDR3 is encoded by further DNA sequences in the sample. The gene calls are TRBV28 and TRBJ1-2; no clear D gene. V lost 5 bases and J lost 5, with 9 bases in between. CDR3 length: 12 amino acids. The germline gives CDR1 MDHEN, CDR2 SYDVKM. The CDR3 nucleotides are TGTGCCAGCAGTCTCGTCGGGTATGGCTACACCTTC. Its translation: CASSLVGYGYTF.

The genes are TRBV18 and TRBJ1-5; possible D gene TRBD1, 5 bases. The CDR3 is 14 residues long. From germline, CDR1 is KGHSH and CDR2 LQKENI. V shed 4 bases and J shed 1 base, with 8 bases lying between them. CDR3 loop: CASSRGGSNQPQHF. The DNA for the CDR3 is TGTGCCAGCTCACGGGGGGGGAGCAATCAGCCCCAGCATTTT.

The CDR3 sequence is CASSYSSDQPQHF. CDR3 nucleotides: TGTGCCAGCAGTTACTCGAGCGATCAGCCCCAGCATTTT. The chain couples TRBV6-5 to TRBJ1-5; D gene uncertain. V lost 0 bases, J lost 5 bases, and 5 bases lay in between. Per the germline V gene, CDR1 is MNHEY and CDR2 is SVGAGI. CDR3 size: 13 residues.

This chain links TRBV6-6 with TRBJ1-2; 10 bases agree with TRBD1. The CDR3 is 14 amino acids. The junction had 8 bases not matched to a gene; V was cut back by 5 bases and J by 8 bases. The V gene's germline CDR1 is MNHNY and CDR2 SVGAGI (reference sequence). In nucleotides, the CDR3 is TGTGCCAGCAGTCCGGGACAGGGGCATGGGGGCTACACCTTC. It encodes CASSPGQGHGGYTF.

The CDR3 sequence is CASSLDWGARPYEQYF. The CDR3 DNA sequence: TGTGCCAGCAGCTTAGATTGGGGGGCGCGTCCGTACGAGCAGTACTTC. V usage is TRBV11-3 and J usage is TRBJ2-7; either TRBD1 or TRBD2 may supply D (6 bases each). The ends were cut back, 0 bases at V and 4 bases at J, with 16 bases in the middle. The CDR3 covers 16 residues. Germline assignment: CDR1 SGHNT and CDR2 YENEEA.

The chain links TRBV6-5 to TRBJ2-5; 9 positions agree with TRBD1. The CDR3 loop spans 15 amino acids. After removal of 6 bases from V and 6 bases from J, the junction contained 11 bases not matched to a gene. Germline CDR1 reads MNHEY; CDR2 reads SVGAGI. CDR3 residues: CASRTQGQGIKTQYF. The CDR3 DNA reads TGTGCCAGCAGGACCCAGGGACAGGGCATAAAGACCCAGTACTTC.

V usage is TRBV6-5 and J usage is TRBJ2-6; D is unclear. The germline V and J ends were trimmed by 2 bases and 4 bases, with 9 bases remaining between them. From germline, CDR1 is MNHEY and CDR2 SVGAGI. The CDR3 length is 15 residues. The CDR3, as DNA: TGTGCCAGCAGTTACGGAACAGCCGGGGCCAACGTCCTGACTTTC. It codes for CASSYGTAGANVLTF.

The V call is TRBV7-9, the J call TRBJ2-7; 7 bases line up with TRBD2. The germline gives CDR1 SEHNR, CDR2 FQNEAQ (reference sequence). V dropped 1 base and J dropped 7; count of bases not matched to a gene: 10. The CDR3 length is 15 residues. The CDR3 reads CASSLGEGRLLEQYF. The CDR3 nucleotides are TGTGCCAGCAGCTTAGGGGAGGGACGGCTACTGGAGCAGTACTTC.

The V gene is TRBV5-1, the J gene TRBJ2-2, with 8 bases identical to TRBD1. The trim removed 1 base at V and 4 bases at J, leaving 15 bases unmatched. Germline lookup yields CDR1 SGHRS and CDR2 YFSETQ. The CDR3 runs 19 residues. CDR3 amino acids: CASSLTGDRPTRGTGELFF. As DNA, the CDR3 is TGCGCCAGCAGCTTGACTGGGGACAGGCCAACCCGGGGCACCGGGGAGCTGTTTTTT.

The chain links TRBV5-1 to TRBJ2-1, with 11 bases lining up with TRBD2. The germline CDR1 and CDR2 sequences are SGHRS and YFSETQ. The V gene end was trimmed by 4 bases and the J gene end by 3 bases; junction bases not matched to a gene: 3. This CDR3 has 15 residues. CDR3 sequence (DNA): TGCGCCAGCAGCAGGACTAGCGGGTACTACAATGAGCAGTTCTTC. Residues: CASSRTSGYYNEQFF.

The V and J genes are TRBV7-3 and TRBJ2-2; the D gene is possibly TRBD2 (6 bases). CDR1 SGHTA and CDR2 FQGTGA come from the germline V gene. V lost 5 bases and J lost 1, with 17 bases in between. This CDR3 is built from 17 residues. CDR3 nucleotide sequence: TGTGCCAGCAGCAAGTACACGTACGGGGGGAACACCGGGGAGCTGTTTTTT. Translated, it gives CASSKYTYGGNTGELFF.

This chain joins TRBV6-6 and TRBJ1-3; possible D gene TRBD1, 6 bases. This CDR3 has 15 amino acids. Looked up from germline, CDR1 is MNHNY and CDR2 is SVGAGI (reference sequence). Deletions cut 2 bases from V and 11 bases from J, with 19 bases between. The CDR3 region is CASSYIGTGSRAIYF. CDR3 in DNA: TGTGCCAGCAGTTACATAGGAACAGGGTCAAGGGCCATATATTTT.

This chain connects TRBV6-6 to TRBJ2-1; 13 bases align to TRBD2. Germline trimming cut 6 bases from V and 13 bases from J; bases unmatched to any gene: 6. Per the germline V gene, CDR1 is MNHNY and CDR2 is SVGAGI (reference sequence). CDR3 length equals 13 residues. This CDR3 reads CASSSTSGRAQFF. The CDR3 DNA is TGTGCCAGCAGCAGTACTAGCGGGAGGGCCCAGTTCTTC.

The chain uses TRBV11-2 and TRBJ2-5; TRBD1 aligns across 8 bases. Looked up from germline, CDR1 is SGHAT and CDR2 is FQNNGV. J gave up 6 bases and V 5 bases, and 11 bases lay outside the gene matches. The CDR3 totals 15 residues. The CDR3 DNA sequence: TGTGCCAGCAGCCCCGGACAGGGCACCTGGAAGACCCAGTACTTC. This codes for CASSPGQGTWKTQYF.

The chain is built from TRBV6-5 and TRBJ2-1, with D perhaps TRBD2 (6 bases). Germline V gives CDR1 MNHEY, CDR2 SVGAGI. V lost 6 bases to trimming and J lost 2 bases, with 11 bases between them. The CDR3 extends over 14 amino acids. The CDR3 DNA reads as TGTGCCAGCAGGCCATGGAGGGCCTACAATGAGCAGTTCTTC. Its protein is CASRPWRAYNEQFF.

To note about this clone: Other DNA sequences in this sample translate to the same CDR3. J is TRBJ1-1 and V is TRBV5-1; D perhaps matches TRBD1 (6 bases). V lost 5 bases and J 2 bases, leaving 13 bases between the germline ends. The CDR3 totals 14 residues. Germline V gives CDR1 SGHRS, CDR2 YFSETQ. The CDR3: CASSNGQPNTEAFF. The CDR3 nucleotides read TGCGCCAGCAGTAATGGACAGCCTAACACTGAAGCTTTCTTT.

This sequence joins TRBV4-1 and TRBJ1-2; 9 bases line up with TRBD1. V trimming: 4 bases; J trimming: 8 bases; junction bases outside the gene matches: 14. This CDR3 comprises 16 residues. The germline V gene encodes CDR1 MGHRA and CDR2 YSYEKL. In DNA form, the CDR3 reads TGCGCCAGCAGCCGAGCGGAACAGGGGGCGCGCGGAGGCTACACCTTC. As protein: CASSRAEQGARGGYTF.